This paragraph reports one TCR beta chain. What it binds is unknown. The record originates from a study of T cell responses to AZD1222 COVID-19 vaccine. The study, taken as a whole, reports: Increased Spike-specific TCR breadth and depth were observed after two AZD1222 doses.

Germline V lookup: CDR1 MDHEN, CDR2 SYDVKM. The CDR3 runs to 13 residues. V lost 3 bases and J lost 10, with 13 bases in between. The assay was immunoSEQ multiplex PCR, and TCRdb's table has in-frame clones only and misses some. In the table there are about 160,000 clones, 85% to 95% of which are singletons. This material consisted of peripheral blood, taken on day 0 of AZD1222 vaccination. This chain joins TRBV28 and TRBJ1-5; perhaps TRBD1 as D (6 bases). The receptor was derived from an adult in good health. The CDR3 sequence is CASSLGGVGPQHF. Here the CDR3 DNA reads TGTGCCAGCAGTTTGGGGGGCGTTGGTCCCCAGCATTTT.